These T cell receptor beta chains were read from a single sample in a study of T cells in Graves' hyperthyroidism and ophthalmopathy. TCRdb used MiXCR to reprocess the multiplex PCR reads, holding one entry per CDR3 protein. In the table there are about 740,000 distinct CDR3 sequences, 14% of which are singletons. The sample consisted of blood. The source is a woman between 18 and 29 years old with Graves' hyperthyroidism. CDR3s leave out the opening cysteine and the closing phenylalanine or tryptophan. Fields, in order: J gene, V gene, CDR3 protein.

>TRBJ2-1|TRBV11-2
ASSLLQGPPYNEQF
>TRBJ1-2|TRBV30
AWIVQGGGYT
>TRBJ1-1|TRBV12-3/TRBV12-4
ASSFVRYTEAF
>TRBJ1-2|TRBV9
ASSMTGGYSGGYT
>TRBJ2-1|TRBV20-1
SAPSGRAKNEQF
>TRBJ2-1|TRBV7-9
ASSLVELSSNNEQF
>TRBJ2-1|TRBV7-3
ASSQTSGSSNEQF
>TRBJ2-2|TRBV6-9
ASSYSPTGIAGELF
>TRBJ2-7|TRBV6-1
ASKRRGDEQY
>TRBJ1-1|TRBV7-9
ASSGTSNTEAF
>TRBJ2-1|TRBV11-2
ASSLGSPVTLQF
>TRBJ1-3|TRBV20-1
SASPSGNTIY
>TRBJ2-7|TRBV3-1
ASSQTGDREQY
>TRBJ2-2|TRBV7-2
ASSAPRDRGLTGELF
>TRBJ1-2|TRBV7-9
ASSLEAGSYGYT
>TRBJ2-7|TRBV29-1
SVEDPTGTYEQY
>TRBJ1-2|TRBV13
ASSYPGPTDGYT
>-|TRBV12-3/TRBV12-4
ASSFEDANQPQY
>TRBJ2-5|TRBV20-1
SARDPAGTGWETQY
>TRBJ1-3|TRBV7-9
ASSLSRASSGNTIY
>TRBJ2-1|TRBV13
ASSFGTINEQF
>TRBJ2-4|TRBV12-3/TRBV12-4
ASSLEVGPNIQY
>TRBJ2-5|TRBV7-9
ASSLPAGGLGTQY
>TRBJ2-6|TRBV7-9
ASSLLDGGFASSGANVLT
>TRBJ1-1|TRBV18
ASSPLTRNTEAF
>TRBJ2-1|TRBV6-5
ASSYSEGEQF
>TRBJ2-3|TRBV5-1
ASSLAGWGHRGTDTQY
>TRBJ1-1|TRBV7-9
ASSFLNTDRGLNTEAF
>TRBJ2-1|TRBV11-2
ASSSGLAGLNEQF
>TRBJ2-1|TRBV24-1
ATRDVSYNEQF
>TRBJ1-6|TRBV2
ASSQRVGSSYNSPLH
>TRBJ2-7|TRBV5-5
ASSFIGGTYEQY
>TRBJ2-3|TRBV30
AWSPLAGGLTDTQY
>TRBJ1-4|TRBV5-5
ASSSGGRTAEKLF
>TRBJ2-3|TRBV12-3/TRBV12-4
ASSSQGLPTDTQY
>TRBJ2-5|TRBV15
ATSNLAGGETQY
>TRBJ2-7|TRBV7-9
ASSLRTSGRGGDEQY
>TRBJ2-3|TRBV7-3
ASSFVSTDTQY
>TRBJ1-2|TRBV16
ASSQSFTSGYT
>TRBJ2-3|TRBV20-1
SSPRAGSPTDTQY
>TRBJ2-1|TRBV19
ASSIVVRINNEQF
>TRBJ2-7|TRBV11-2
ASSLGAGVAEQY
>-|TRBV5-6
ASSLGVTYEQF
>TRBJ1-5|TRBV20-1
SARTDTNQPQH
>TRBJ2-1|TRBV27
ASREGLSSYNEQF
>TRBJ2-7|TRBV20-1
SASAGQGYLRGHEQY
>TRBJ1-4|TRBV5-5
ASSFGRILSNEKLF
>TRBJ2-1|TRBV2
ASSIPEVGGRVNEQF
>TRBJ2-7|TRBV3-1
ASSQESYEQY
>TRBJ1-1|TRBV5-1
ASSFHRGSISTEAF
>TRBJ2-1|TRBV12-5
ASGTSGASYNEQF
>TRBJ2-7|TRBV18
ASSPSQNYEQY
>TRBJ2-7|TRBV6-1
ASRRTGTGESYEQY
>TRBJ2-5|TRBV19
ASANRTSGQETQY
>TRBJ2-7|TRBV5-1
ASSLAGADRMHEQY
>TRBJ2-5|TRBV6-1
ASRGGTSGSRLPGETQY
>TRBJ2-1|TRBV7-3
ASSWEPGPYNEQF